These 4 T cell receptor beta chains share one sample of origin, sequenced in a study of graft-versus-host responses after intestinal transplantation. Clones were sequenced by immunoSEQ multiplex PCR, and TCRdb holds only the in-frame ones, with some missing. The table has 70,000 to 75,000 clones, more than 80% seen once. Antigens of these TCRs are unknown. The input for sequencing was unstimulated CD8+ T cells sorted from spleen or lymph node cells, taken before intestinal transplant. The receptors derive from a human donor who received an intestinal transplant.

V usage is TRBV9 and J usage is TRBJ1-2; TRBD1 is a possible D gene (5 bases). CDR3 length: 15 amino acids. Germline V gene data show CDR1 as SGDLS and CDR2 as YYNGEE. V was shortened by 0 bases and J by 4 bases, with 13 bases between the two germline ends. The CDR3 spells CASSVGAGRSYGYTF. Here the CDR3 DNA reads TGTGCCAGCAGCGTAGGGGCGGGACGAAGCTATGGCTACACCTTC.

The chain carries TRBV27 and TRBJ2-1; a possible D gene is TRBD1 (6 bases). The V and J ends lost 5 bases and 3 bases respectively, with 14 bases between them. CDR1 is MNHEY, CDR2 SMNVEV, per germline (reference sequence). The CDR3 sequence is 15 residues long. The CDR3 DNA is TGTGCCAGCAGTATAGGGGGTGGGGACTACAATGAGCAGTTCTTC. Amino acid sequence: CASSIGGGDYNEQFF.

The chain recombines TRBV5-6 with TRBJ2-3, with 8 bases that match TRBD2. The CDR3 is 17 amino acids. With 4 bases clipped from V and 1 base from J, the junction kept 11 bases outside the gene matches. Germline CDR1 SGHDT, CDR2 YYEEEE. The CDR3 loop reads CASSPGLEGFGTDTQYF. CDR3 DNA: TGTGCCAGCAGCCCGGGACTAGAGGGGTTTGGCACAGATACGCAGTATTTT.

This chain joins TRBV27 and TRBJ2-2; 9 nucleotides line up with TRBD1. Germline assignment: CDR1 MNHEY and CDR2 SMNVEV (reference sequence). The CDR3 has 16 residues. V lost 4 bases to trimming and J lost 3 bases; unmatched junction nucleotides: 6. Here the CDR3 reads CASSSNRGPYTGELFF. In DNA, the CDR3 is TGTGCCAGCAGTTCCAACAGGGGGCCTTACACCGGGGAGCTGTTTTTT.